The source of this T cell receptor beta chain is a study of CD8+ T cells in alopecia areata. Study details: A regimen of oral tofacitinib, 5 to 10 mg twice daily, was given to treated patients.

This sample's treatment: oral pan-JAK inhibitor, 5-10 mg twice daily. PBMCs served as the source from which CD4+ and CD8+ T cells were sorted. Details on this clone: As yet, its antigen is unknown.

Extraction of RNA preceded its reverse transcription into cDNA, which served as the sequencing template. Repertoires were generated with immunoSEQ multiplex PCR, while TCRdb's copy carries only in-frame clones and drops some. The sample records fewer than 200,000 clones, about 61% being singletons. Regarding the study as a whole: Patients showed less clear TCR sequence sharing than mice, possibly partly because of HLA diversity.

This CDR3 has 13 amino acids. Germline CDR1 MNHEY, CDR2 SMNVEV (reference sequence). Losses at the gene ends were 8 bases for V and 3 bases for J; bases not matched to a gene: 4. This sequence originates from a human donor with alopecia areata. This sequence joins TRBV27 and TRBJ2-5; TRBD1 matches at 9 bases. The sample consisted of CD4+ T cells sorted from blood, taken at week 56, from a patient treated with tofacitinib. In nucleotides, the CDR3 is TGTGCCAGCCCGACAGGGGGTAAAGAGACCCAGTACTTC. Its translation is CASPTGGKETQYF.